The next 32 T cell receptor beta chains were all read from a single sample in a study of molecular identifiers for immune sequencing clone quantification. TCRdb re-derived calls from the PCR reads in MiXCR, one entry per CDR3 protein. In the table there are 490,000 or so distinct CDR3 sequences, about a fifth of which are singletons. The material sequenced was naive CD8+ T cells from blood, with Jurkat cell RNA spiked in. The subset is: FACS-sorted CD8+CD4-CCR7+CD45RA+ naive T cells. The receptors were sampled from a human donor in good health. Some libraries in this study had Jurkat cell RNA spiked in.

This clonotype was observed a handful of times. CDR3 region: CASSYPRDRGSGANVLTF. The CDR3 nucleotides are TGTGCCAGCAGTTACCCCCGAGACAGGGGATCTGGGGCCAACGTCCTGACTTTC. V gene TRBV6-5 combines with J gene TRBJ2-6; TRBD1 agrees at 8 bases. Germline trimming cut 2 bases from V and 1 base from J; bases unmatched to any gene: 7. The CDR3 length is 18 residues. CDR1 and CDR2 from the germline V gene are MNHEY and SVGAGI.

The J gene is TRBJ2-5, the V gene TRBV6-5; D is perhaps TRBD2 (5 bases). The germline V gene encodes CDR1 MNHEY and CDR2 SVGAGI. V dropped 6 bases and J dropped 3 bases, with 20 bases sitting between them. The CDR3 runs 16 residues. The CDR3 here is CASSHGVRRAEETQYF. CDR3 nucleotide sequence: TGTGCCAGCAGCCACGGGGTTCGCCGGGCCGAAGAGACCCAGTACTTC.

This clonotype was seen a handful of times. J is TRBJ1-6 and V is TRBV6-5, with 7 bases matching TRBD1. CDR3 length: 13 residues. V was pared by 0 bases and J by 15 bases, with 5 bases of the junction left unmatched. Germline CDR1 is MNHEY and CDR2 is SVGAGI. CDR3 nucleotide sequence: TGTGCCAGCAGTTACTCGACAGGGCAGGTCCTCCACTTT. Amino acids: CASSYSTGQVLHF.

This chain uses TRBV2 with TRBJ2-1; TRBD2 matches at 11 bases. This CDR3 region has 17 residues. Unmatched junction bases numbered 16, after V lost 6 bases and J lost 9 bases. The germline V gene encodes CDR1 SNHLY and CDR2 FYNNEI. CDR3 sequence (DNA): TGTGCCAGCAGCAAGGTCGGTAGCGGGAGGGCCTTGGGTGAGCAGTTCTTC. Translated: CASSKVGSGRALGEQFF.

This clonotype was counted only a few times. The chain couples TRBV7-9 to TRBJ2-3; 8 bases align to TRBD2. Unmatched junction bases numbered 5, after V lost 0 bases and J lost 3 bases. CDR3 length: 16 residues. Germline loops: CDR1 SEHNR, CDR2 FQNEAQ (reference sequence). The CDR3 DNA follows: TGTGCCAGCAGCTTAGCGTTAAGCGGGAGAACAGATACGCAGTATTTT. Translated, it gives CASSLALSGRTDTQYF.

In DNA form, the CDR3 reads TGTGCCAGCAACTTGGGGGTCGGGACGGAGCCCCAGCATTTT. This sequence encodes CASNLGVGTEPQHF. This chain joins TRBV11-2 and TRBJ1-5; tentatively, D is TRBD1 (5 bases). V gave up 7 bases and J gave up 8 bases, with 18 bases separating them. Germline CDR1 SGHAT, CDR2 FQNNGV. CDR3 length: 14 amino acids.

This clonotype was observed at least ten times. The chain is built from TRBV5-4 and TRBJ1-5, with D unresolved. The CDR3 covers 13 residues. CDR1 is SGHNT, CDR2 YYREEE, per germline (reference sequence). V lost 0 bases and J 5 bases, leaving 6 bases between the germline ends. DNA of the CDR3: TGTGCCAGCAGCTTGGGAGAGGATCAGCCCCAGCATTTT. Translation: CASSLGEDQPQHF.

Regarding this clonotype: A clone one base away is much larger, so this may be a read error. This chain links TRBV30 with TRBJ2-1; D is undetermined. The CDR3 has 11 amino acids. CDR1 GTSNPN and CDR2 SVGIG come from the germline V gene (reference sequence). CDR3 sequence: CAWSVIDERFF. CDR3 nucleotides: TGTGCCTGGAGTGTAATTGATGAGCGGTTCTTC.

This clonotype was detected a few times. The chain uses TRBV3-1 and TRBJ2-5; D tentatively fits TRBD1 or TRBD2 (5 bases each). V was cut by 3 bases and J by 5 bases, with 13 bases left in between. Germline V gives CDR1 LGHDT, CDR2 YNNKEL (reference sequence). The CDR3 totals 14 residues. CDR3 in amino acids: CASSQWDDRETQYF. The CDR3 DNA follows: TGTGCCAGCAGCCAGTGGGACGACCGGGAGACCCAGTACTTC.

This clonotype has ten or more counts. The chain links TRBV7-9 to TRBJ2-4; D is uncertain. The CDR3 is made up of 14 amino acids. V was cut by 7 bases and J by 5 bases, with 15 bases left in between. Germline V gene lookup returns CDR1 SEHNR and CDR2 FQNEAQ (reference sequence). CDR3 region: CASNPTVDENIQYF. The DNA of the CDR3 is TGTGCCAGCAACCCAACGGTGGACGAAAACATTCAGTACTTC.

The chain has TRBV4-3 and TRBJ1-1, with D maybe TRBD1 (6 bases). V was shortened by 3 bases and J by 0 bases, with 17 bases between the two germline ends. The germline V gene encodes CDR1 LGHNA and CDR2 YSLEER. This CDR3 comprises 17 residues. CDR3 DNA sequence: TGCGCCAGCAGCCATGATGAGGGGGGTGAAGTGAACACTGAAGCTTTCTTT. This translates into CASSHDEGGEVNTEAFF.

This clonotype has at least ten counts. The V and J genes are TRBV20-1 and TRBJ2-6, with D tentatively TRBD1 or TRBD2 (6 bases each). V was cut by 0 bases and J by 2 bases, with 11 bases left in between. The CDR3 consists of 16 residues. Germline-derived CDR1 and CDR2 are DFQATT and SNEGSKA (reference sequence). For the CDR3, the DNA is TGCAGTGCTAGAGATCTTGGGGGGCCTGGGGCCAACGTCCTGACTTTC. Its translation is CSARDLGGPGANVLTF.

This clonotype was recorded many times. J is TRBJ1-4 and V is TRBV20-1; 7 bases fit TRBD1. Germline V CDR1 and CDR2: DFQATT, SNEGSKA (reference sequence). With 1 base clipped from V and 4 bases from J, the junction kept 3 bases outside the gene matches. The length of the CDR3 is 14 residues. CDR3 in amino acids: CSARGGQDNEKLFF. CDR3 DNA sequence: TGCAGTGCTAGAGGTGGACAGGATAATGAAAAACTGTTTTTT.

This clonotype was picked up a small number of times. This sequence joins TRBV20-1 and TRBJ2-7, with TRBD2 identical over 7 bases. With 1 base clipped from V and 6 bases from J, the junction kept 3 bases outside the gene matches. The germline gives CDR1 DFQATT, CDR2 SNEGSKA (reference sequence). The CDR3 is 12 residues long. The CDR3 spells CSARGEGREQYF. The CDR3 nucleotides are TGCAGTGCTAGAGGGGAGGGCCGCGAGCAGTACTTC.

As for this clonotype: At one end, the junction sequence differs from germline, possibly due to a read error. The CDR3 DNA is TGTGCCAACAGCCAAGAGGGAGGGTCTCTGAAGTATGGCTACACCTTC. Translated, it gives CANSQEGGSLKYGYTF. The genes are TRBV3-1 and TRBJ1-2, with D uncertain. CDR1 is LGHDT, CDR2 YNNKEL, per germline (reference sequence). CDR3 length: 16 residues.

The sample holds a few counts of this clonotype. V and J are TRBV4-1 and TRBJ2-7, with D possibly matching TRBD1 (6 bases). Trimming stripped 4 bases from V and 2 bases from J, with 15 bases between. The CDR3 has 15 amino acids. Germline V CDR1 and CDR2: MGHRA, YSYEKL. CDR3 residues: CASSPQGQYTYEQYF. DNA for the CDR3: TGCGCCAGCAGCCCGCAAGGACAGTACACCTACGAGCAGTACTTC.

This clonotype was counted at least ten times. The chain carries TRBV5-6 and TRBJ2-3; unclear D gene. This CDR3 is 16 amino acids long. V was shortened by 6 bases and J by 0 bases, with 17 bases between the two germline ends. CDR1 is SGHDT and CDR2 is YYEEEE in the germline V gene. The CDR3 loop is CASTAWVRISTDTQYF. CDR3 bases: TGTGCCAGCACCGCTTGGGTACGGATTAGCACAGATACGCAGTATTTT.

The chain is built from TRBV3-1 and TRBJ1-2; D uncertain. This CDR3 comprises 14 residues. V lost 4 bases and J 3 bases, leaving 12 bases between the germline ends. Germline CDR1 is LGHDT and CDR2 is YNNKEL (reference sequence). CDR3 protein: CASSPSRGDYGYTF. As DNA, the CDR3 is TGTGCCAGCAGCCCAAGCCGGGGTGACTATGGCTACACCTTC.

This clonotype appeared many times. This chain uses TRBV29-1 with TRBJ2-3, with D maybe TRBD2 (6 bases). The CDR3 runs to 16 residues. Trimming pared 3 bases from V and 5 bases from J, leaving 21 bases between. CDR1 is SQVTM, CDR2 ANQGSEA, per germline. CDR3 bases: TGCAGCGTTGAGATGGCGGGACCGACATGGGTAGATACGCAGTATTTT. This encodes CSVEMAGPTWVDTQYF.

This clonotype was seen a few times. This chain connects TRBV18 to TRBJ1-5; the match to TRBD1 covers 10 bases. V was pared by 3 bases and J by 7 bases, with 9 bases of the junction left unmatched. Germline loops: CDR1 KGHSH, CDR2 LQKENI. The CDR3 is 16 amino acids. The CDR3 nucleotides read TGTGCCAGCTCACCGAGCGGACAGGGGGTACGGCAGCCCCAGCATTTT. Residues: CASSPSGQGVRQPQHF. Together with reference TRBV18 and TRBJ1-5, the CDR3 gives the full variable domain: NAGVMQNPRHLVRRRGQEARLRCSPMKGHSHVYWYRQLPEEGLKFMVYLQKENIIDESGMPKERFSAEFPKEGPSILRIQQVVRGDSAAYFCASSPSGQGVRQPQHFGDGTRLSIL.

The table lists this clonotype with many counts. CDR3 bases: TGCAGCGTTGGCCAGGGGGCCTACACTGAAGCTTTCTTT. Residues: CSVGQGAYTEAFF. V is TRBV29-1 and J is TRBJ1-1; 8 positions match TRBD1. The CDR3 consists of 13 residues. V was pared by 4 bases and J by 3 bases, with 4 bases of the junction left unmatched. CDR1 and CDR2 from the germline V gene are SQVTM and ANQGSEA.

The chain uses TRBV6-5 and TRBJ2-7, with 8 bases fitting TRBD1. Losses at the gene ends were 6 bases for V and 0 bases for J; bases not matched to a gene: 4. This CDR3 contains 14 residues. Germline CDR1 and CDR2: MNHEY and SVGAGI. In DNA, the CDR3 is TGTGCCAGCAGCATAGGACAGGGCTCCTACGAGCAGTACTTC. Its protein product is CASSIGQGSYEQYF.

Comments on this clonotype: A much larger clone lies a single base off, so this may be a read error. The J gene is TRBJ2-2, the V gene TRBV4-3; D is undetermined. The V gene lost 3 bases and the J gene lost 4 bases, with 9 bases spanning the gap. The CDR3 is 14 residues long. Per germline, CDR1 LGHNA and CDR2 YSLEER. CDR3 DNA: TGCGCCAGCAGCCACGCCCCGAGCACCGGGGAGCTGTTTTTT. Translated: CASSHAPSTGELFF.

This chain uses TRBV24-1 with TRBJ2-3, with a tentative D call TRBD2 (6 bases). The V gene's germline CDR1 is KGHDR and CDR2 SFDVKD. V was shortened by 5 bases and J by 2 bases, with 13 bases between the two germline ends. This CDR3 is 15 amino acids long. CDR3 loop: CATSGTGLSTDTQYF. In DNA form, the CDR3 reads TGTGCCACCAGTGGTACGGGACTTTCCACAGATACGCAGTATTTT.

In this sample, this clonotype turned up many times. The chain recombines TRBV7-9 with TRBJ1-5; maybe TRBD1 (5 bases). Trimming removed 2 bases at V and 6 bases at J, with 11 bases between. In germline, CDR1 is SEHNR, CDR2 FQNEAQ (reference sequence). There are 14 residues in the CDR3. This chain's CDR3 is CASSLSTGPQPQHF. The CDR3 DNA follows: TGTGCCAGCAGCTTATCTACAGGTCCTCAGCCCCAGCATTTT.

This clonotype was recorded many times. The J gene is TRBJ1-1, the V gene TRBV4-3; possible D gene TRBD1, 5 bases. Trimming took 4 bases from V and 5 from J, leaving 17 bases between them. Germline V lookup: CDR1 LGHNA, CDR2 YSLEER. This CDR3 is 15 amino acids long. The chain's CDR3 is CASSLGTSGRTEAFF. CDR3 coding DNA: TGCGCCAGCAGCCTAGGGACCTCTGGAAGGACTGAAGCTTTCTTT.

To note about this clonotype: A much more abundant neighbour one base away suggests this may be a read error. CDR3 region: CASSLETGGPFAKAFF. CDR3 bases: TGTGCCAGCAGCTTAGAGACAGGCGGTCCGTTCGCTAAAGCTTTCTTT. This rearrangement joins TRBV7-9 to TRBJ1-1; D is perhaps TRBD1 (6 bases). Deletions cut 1 base from V and 9 bases from J, with 21 bases between. The CDR3 runs to 16 residues. The germline CDR1 and CDR2 sequences are SEHNR and FQNEAQ (reference sequence).

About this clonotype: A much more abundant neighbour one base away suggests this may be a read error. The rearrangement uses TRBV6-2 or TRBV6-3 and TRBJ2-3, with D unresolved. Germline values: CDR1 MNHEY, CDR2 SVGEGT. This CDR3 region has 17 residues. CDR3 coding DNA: TGTGCCAGCAGTTACCACCGAATAGAAGGAGCCGCAGATACGCGGTATTTT. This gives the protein CASSYHRIEGAADTRYF.

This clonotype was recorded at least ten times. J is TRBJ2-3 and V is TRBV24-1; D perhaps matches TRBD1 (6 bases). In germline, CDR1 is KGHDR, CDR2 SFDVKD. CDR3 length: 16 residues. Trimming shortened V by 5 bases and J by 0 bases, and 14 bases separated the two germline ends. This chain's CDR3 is CATSVNRELSTDTQYF. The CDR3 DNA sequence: TGTGCCACCAGTGTCAACAGGGAGTTAAGCACAGATACGCAGTATTTT.

DNA of the CDR3: TGTGCCAGCACCCCGCTCGTAGCGGCCACCGGGGAGCTGTTTTTT. As protein: CASTPLVAATGELFF. This chain uses TRBV7-9 with TRBJ2-2; tentatively, D is TRBD2 (6 bases). The germline V gene has CDR1 SEHNR and CDR2 FQNEAQ (reference sequence). V was clipped by 7 bases and J by 4 bases, with 16 bases between them. The CDR3 has 15 amino acids.

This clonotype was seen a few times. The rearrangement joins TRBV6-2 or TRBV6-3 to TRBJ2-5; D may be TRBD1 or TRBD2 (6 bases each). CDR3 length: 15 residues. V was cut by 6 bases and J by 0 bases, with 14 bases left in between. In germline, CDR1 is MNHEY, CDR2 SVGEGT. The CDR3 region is CASSRGTRYQETQYF. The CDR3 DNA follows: TGTGCCAGCAGCCGCGGGACACGGTACCAAGAGACCCAGTACTTC.

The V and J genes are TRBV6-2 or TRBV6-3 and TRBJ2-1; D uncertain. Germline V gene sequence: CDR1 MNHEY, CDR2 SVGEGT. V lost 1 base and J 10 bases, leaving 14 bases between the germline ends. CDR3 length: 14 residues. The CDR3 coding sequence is TGTGCCAGCAGTTACTTGAAGGTCGCGGCGGAGCAGTTCTTC. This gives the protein CASSYLKVAAEQFF.